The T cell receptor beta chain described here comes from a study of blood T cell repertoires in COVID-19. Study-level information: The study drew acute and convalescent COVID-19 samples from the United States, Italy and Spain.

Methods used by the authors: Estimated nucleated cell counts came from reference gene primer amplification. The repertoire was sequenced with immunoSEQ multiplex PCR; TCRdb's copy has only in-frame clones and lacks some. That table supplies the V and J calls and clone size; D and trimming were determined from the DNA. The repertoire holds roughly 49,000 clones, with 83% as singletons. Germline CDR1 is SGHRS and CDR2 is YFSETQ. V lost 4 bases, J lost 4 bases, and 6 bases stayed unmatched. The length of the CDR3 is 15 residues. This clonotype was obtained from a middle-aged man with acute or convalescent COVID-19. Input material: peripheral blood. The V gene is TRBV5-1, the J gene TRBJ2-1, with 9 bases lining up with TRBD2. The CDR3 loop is CASSEGTSKYNEQFF. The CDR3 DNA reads TGCGCCAGCAGCGAGGGGACTAGCAAGTACAATGAGCAGTTCTTC.